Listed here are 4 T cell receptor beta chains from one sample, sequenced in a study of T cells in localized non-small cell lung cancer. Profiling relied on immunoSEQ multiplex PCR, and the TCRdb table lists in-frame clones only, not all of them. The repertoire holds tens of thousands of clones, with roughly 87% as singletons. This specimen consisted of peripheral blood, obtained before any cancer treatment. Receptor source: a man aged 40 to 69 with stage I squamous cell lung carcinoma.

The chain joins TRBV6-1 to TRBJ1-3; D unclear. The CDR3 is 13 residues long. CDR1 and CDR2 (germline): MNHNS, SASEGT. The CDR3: CAALADSGNTIYF. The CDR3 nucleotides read TGTGCGGCGTTGGCAGACTCTGGAAACACCATATATTTT.

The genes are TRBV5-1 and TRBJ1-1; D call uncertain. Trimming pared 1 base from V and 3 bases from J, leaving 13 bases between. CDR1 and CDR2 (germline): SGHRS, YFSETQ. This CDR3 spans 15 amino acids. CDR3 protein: CASSLLSERHTEAFF. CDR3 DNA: TGCGCCAGCAGCTTGCTTTCGGAAAGGCACACTGAAGCTTTCTTT.

CDR3: CASSVSVRTSDTGELFF. In DNA form, the CDR3 reads TGTGCCAGCAGCGTAAGTGTTAGGACATCCGACACCGGGGAGCTGTTTTTT. The V call is TRBV9, the J call TRBJ2-2; maybe TRBD1 (5 bases). Trimming shortened V by 1 base and J by 3 bases, and 16 bases separated the two germline ends. The CDR3 covers 17 residues. The V gene's germline CDR1 is SGDLS and CDR2 YYNGEE.

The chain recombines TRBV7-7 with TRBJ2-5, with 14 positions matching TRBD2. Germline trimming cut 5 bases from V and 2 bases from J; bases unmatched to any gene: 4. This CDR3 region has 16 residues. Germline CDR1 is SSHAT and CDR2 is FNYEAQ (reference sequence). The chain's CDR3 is CASSPGLAGEQETQYF. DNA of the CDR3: TGTGCCAGCAGCCCGGGACTAGCGGGGGAGCAAGAGACCCAGTACTTC.